This passage covers 25 T cell receptor beta chains from one sample sequenced in a study of T cells in Graves' hyperthyroidism and ophthalmopathy (dated by TCRdb to about 2019). The method behind the library was multiplex PCR. The instrument given in TCRdb is Illumina HiSeq 2000. Amplification of TCR beta CDR3 regions was carried out from RNA transcripts. The first round of RT-PCR for the TCR CDR3 was performed with the HTBI primer set and the Qiagen OneStep RT-PCR kit. The raw public reads went through TCRdb reprocessing: fastp at Q25, MiXCR clone calling, in-frame beta chains kept. CDR3 protein duplicates are merged, each entry listing the most common genes and DNA. Present in this sample are 750,000 to 950,000 distinct CDR3 sequences, about 38% of which were seen just once. The ten largest clones add up to 8% to 9% of the sample. The material sequenced was blood. The source of these receptors is a man younger than 35 with Graves' hyperthyroidism.

This chain uses TRBV7-9 with TRBJ2-7; weak D call: TRBD2 (6 bases). V was trimmed by 6 bases and J by 5 bases, leaving 17 bases between them. The CDR3 runs 14 residues. Germline CDR1 reads SEHNR; CDR2 reads FQNEAQ (reference sequence). CDR3 sequence: CASSFTGSFHEQYF. CDR3 in DNA: TGTGCCAGCAGTTTCACCGGGAGCTTCCACGAGCAGTACTTC. The whole variable domain, filled in from reference TRBV7-9 and TRBJ2-7, reads DTGVSQNPRHKITKRGQNVTFRCDPISEHNRLYWYRQTLGQGPEFLTYFQNEAQLEKSRLLSDRFSAERPKGSFSTLEIQRTEQGDSAMYLCASSFTGSFHEQYFGPGTRLTVT.

This clonotype was observed many times. This chain links TRBV4-1 with TRBJ2-5; TRBD2 agrees at 12 bases. CDR3 length equals 16 residues. Germline lookup yields CDR1 MGHRA and CDR2 YSYEKL. Germline trimming cut 0 bases from V and 6 bases from J; bases unmatched to any gene: 5. CDR3 sequence: CASSQELAGGVQTQYF. In DNA, the CDR3 is TGCGCCAGCAGCCAAGAACTAGCGGGAGGAGTTCAGACCCAGTACTTC.

V and J are TRBV12-3 or TRBV12-4 and TRBJ1-2, with a possible D match to TRBD1 (6 bases). This CDR3 is 12 amino acids long. V lost 11 bases and J lost 3, with 13 bases in between. CDR3 sequence reads: CALMGAHYGYTF. CDR3 DNA sequence: TGTGCCTTGATGGGGGCCCACTATGGCTACACCTTC.

V and J are TRBV11-2 and TRBJ1-1; a weak D match, TRBD1 (5 bases). CDR3 length: 15 amino acids. V shed 4 bases and J shed 5 bases, with 17 bases lying between them. In germline, CDR1 is SGHAT, CDR2 FQNNGV. CDR3 in amino acids: CASSYSHGGGTEAFF. Here the CDR3 DNA reads TGTGCCAGCAGCTACTCCCATGGGGGGGGAACTGAAGCTTTCTTT.

The sample holds one count of this clonotype. A much larger clone differs from this one at a single base, so this may be a read error. The rearrangement links TRBV20-1 to TRBJ1-4, with 7 bases identical to TRBD1. The germline gives CDR1 DFQATT, CDR2 SNEGSKA (reference sequence). J gave up 8 bases and V 3 bases, and 9 bases lay outside the gene matches. This CDR3 is 14 amino acids long. The CDR3 sequence: CSASEHRGGEKLFF. In nucleotides, the CDR3 is TGCAGTGCTAGCGAACACAGGGGAGGAGAAAAACTGTTTTTT.

Ten or more counts support this clonotype. The V gene is TRBV20-1, the J gene TRBJ2-5; D is unclear. Germline V gene sequence: CDR1 DFQATT, CDR2 SNEGSKA (reference sequence). CDR3 length equals 15 residues. V was trimmed by 0 bases and J by 0 bases, leaving 11 bases between them. The CDR3 loop reads CSARETGWYQETQYF. CDR3 coding DNA: TGCAGTGCTAGAGAGACTGGTTGGTACCAAGAGACCCAGTACTTC.

This clonotype was recorded once. The chain has TRBV20-1 and TRBJ1-4, with 7 bases identical to TRBD1. Germline V gene lookup returns CDR1 DFQATT and CDR2 SNEGSKA (reference sequence). The CDR3 sequence is 15 residues long. V trimming: 2 bases; J trimming: 4 bases; junction bases outside the gene matches: 7. This CDR3 is CSARTSGTVNEKLFF. The CDR3 bases are TGCAGTGCTAGAACATCCGGGACAGTTAATGAAAAACTGTTTTTT.

This clonotype was recorded a few times. The CDR3 spells CASTPWPGDTEAFF. For the CDR3, the DNA is TGCGCCAGCACTCCTTGGCCGGGGGACACTGAAGCTTTCTTT. V and J are TRBV5-1 and TRBJ1-1; weak D call: TRBD1 (5 bases). V was clipped by 6 bases and J by 3 bases, with 15 bases between them. This CDR3 contains 14 residues. CDR1 and CDR2 from the germline V gene are SGHRS and YFSETQ.

This sequence joins TRBV20-1 and TRBJ2-5; 8 bases match TRBD1. The CDR3 runs 16 residues. The V gene end was trimmed by 0 bases and the J gene end by 0 bases; junction bases not matched to a gene: 6. Germline CDR1 and CDR2: DFQATT and SNEGSKA (reference sequence). The CDR3: CSARDEGTGYQETQYF. Here the CDR3 DNA reads TGCAGTGCTAGAGATGAAGGGACAGGATACCAAGAGACCCAGTACTTC.

This clonotype was counted only a few times. The chain has TRBV7-2 and TRBJ2-7; D unclear. The CDR3 extends over 12 amino acids. With 1 base removed from V and 7 bases from J, the gap between germline ends came to 8 bases. The germline V gene encodes CDR1 SGHTA and CDR2 FQGNSA. The CDR3 reads CASSLGYEEQYF. The CDR3 bases are TGTGCCAGCAGCTTAGGGTATGAAGAGCAGTACTTC.

As regards this clonotype: Germline is not matched at one junction end, which may reflect a read error. For the CDR3, the DNA is TGTGCTAGCAGCCTAGGCAGCGGGAGGGTGAATGAGCAGTTCTTC. The encoded protein is CASSLGSGRVNEQFF. V and J are TRBV7-7 and TRBJ2-1; 10 nucleotides align to TRBD2. The germline gives CDR1 SSHAT, CDR2 FNYEAQ (reference sequence). The CDR3 totals 15 residues.

On this clonotype: A much more abundant neighbour one base away suggests this may be a read error. This sequence joins TRBV7-2 and TRBJ1-4; 7 bases map to TRBD1. The CDR3 is 15 residues long. CDR1 is SGHTA, CDR2 FQGNSA, per germline. With V trimmed by 4 bases and J by 6 bases, 8 bases remained unmatched. The CDR3 DNA follows: TGTGCCAGCAGCTCAGTAGTTACAGGGGATGAAAAACTGTTTTTT. Protein: CASSSVVTGDEKLFF.

The V gene is TRBV6-1, the J gene TRBJ1-5, with 7 bases that match TRBD1. Trimming removed 11 bases from V and 0 bases from J; junction bases left unmatched: 7. Germline V gene sequence: CDR1 MNHNS, CDR2 SASEGT. The length of the CDR3 is 14 residues. For the CDR3, the DNA is TGTGCCTGGACAGGTACCTCTAGCAATCAGCCCCAGCATTTT. Its protein product is CAWTGTSSNQPQHF.

This sequence joins TRBV20-1 and TRBJ1-6; 7 bases are a match to TRBD1. CDR3 size: 15 residues. Germline CDR1 and CDR2: DFQATT and SNEGSKA (reference sequence). The V gene end was trimmed by 6 bases and the J gene end by 7 bases; junction bases not matched to a gene: 12. The CDR3 sequence is CSAHIAGQPNSPLHF. The CDR3 DNA reads as TGCAGTGCCCATATCGCGGGACAGCCAAATTCACCCCTCCACTTT.

For this clonotype: A clone one base away is much larger, so this may be a read error. The chain is built from TRBV29-1 and TRBJ2-7; TRBD1 agrees at 9 bases. The CDR3 spans 13 residues. CDR1 is SQVTM and CDR2 is ANQGSEA in the germline V gene. V was clipped by 3 bases and J by 3 bases; unmatched bases: 3. CDR3 residues: CSVEMGQGYEQYF. The CDR3 bases are TGCAGCGTTGAGATGGGACAGGGCTACGAGCAGTACTTC.

This clonotype was recorded many times. The chain has TRBV9 and TRBJ2-6; D unresolved. CDR1 and CDR2 from the germline V gene are SGDLS and YYNGEE. The CDR3 is 16 residues long. The V end was cut by 3 bases, the J end by 0 bases, with 10 bases between. In DNA form, the CDR3 reads TGTGCCAGCAGCGGCCGTTTTGTCTCTGGGGCCAACGTCCTGACTTTC. This encodes CASSGRFVSGANVLTF.

This chain connects TRBV7-9 to TRBJ2-7; D not resolved. This CDR3 has 12 amino acids. Germline CDR1 is SEHNR and CDR2 is FQNEAQ (reference sequence). Trimming took off 2 bases at V and 7 bases at J, with 9 bases between the two ends. The CDR3 nucleotides read TGTGCCAGCAGCTTAAATTCCGTGGAGCAGTACTTC. Translated: CASSLNSVEQYF.

The table lists this clonotype with a few counts. V usage is TRBV29-1 and J usage is TRBJ2-6, with D perhaps matching TRBD2 (6 bases). V was cut by 3 bases and J by 4 bases, with 7 bases left in between. The CDR3 has 13 amino acids. Germline V CDR1 and CDR2: SQVTM, ANQGSEA. The CDR3, as DNA: TGCAGCGTTGAGGAGGGCGGGGCCAACGTCCTGACTTTC. Translating gives CSVEEGGANVLTF.

Worth noting for this clonotype: The germline gene is not matched at one end of the junction; a read error may be the cause. V is TRBV12-5 and J is TRBJ2-2; tentative D call: TRBD1 (6 bases). CDR1 LGHNT and CDR2 FRNRAP come from the germline V gene. The CDR3 length is 14 residues. This CDR3 is CASGRQENTGVLFF. The CDR3 coding sequence is TGTGCTAGTGGTCGACAGGAGAACACCGGGGTGCTGTTTTTT.

This clonotype was recorded a few times. The gene calls are TRBV7-9 and TRBJ1-4; D not resolved. The CDR3 loop spans 15 amino acids. V shed 4 bases and J shed 5 bases, with 14 bases lying between them. Germline-derived CDR1 and CDR2 are SEHNR and FQNEAQ (reference sequence). In DNA, the CDR3 is TGTGCCAGCAGCTCGCGGACGGCCGAAAATGAAAAACTGTTTTTT. It translates to CASSSRTAENEKLFF.

This clonotype showed up just once. This chain links TRBV6-1 with TRBJ2-7; TRBD1 matches at 9 bases. Germline V gene data show CDR1 as MNHNS and CDR2 as SASEGT. This CDR3 comprises 16 residues. The ends lost 1 base at V and 2 bases at J; junction bases unmatched: 6. Here the CDR3 DNA reads TGTGCCAGCAGTGAAGATCCGGGACAGGGCACCTACGAGCAGTACTTC. Protein: CASSEDPGQGTYEQYF.

In regard to this clonotype: At one boundary the junction diverges from the germline segment, which might be a read error. This sequence joins TRBV10-3 and TRBJ1-1; D uncertain. Germline CDR1 and CDR2: ENHRY and SYGVKD. CDR3 length equals 14 residues. CDR3 bases: TGTGCCAGCAGTTGTTGGGATACGGACACTGAAGCTTTCTTT. Its protein product is CASSCWDTDTEAFF.

In its sample, this clonotype was seen a few times. The junction does not match germline at one end; this may be a read error. This chain connects TRBV12-3 or TRBV12-4 to TRBJ1-2; D is ambiguous. The CDR3 covers 12 residues. CDR3 in amino acids: CASTLRPAGYTF. The CDR3, as DNA: TGTGCCAGCACTTTACGCCCTGCCGGCTACACCTTC.

The chain employs TRBV5-8 and TRBJ1-2; D gene uncertain. The CDR3 extends over 12 amino acids. Trimming pared 4 bases from V and 5 bases from J, leaving 9 bases between. CDR1 and CDR2 (germline): SGHTS, YDEGEE. CDR3 region: CASSIQFYGYTF. The CDR3 nucleotides are TGTGCCAGCAGCATACAGTTTTATGGCTACACCTTC.

This clonotype was seen many times. The V gene is TRBV5-8, the J gene TRBJ1-4; no clear D gene. The CDR3 totals 13 residues. CDR1 and CDR2 from the germline V gene are SGHTS and YDEGEE. The V and J ends lost 4 bases and 4 bases respectively, with 8 bases between them. The CDR3 reads CASSLERNEKLFF. For the CDR3, the DNA is TGTGCCAGCAGCCTCGAACGTAATGAAAAACTGTTTTTT.